One and the same sample provided the 10 T cell receptor beta chains below, sequenced in a study of shared clonotypes between healthy human individuals. CD8 cells regarded as naive lacked CD45RO, were positively chosen for CCR7, and omitted terminally differentiated effector memory CD45RA+ cells. Some clones are missing from TCRdb's copy, which holds only in-frame ones; the method was immunoSEQ multiplex PCR. The profile shows hundreds of thousands of clones, approximately 96% of them singletons. The specimen was naive CD8+ T cells sorted from blood. Receptors were obtained from a woman aged 25 to 39 in good health.

This chain connects TRBV5-6 to TRBJ2-1; 13 positions match TRBD2. Per the germline V gene, CDR1 is SGHDT and CDR2 is YYEEEE. V lost 0 bases, J lost 7 bases, and 10 bases stayed unmatched. This CDR3 has 18 amino acids. The CDR3 is CASSLALGLAGVWNEQFF. The CDR3 DNA follows: TGTGCCAGCAGCTTGGCCCTCGGACTAGCGGGAGTGTGGAATGAGCAGTTCTTC.

The chain uses TRBV5-6 and TRBJ1-1; 10 bases agree with TRBD1. The CDR3 runs to 13 residues. The trim removed 6 bases at V and 9 bases at J, leaving 8 bases unmatched. Germline V gene sequence: CDR1 SGHDT, CDR2 YYEEEE. The CDR3 DNA reads as TGTGCCAGCAACCCGGGACAGGGGACTCAAGCTTTCTTT. Protein sequence: CASNPGQGTQAFF.

The rearrangement uses TRBV13 and TRBJ1-2; weak D call: TRBD1 (5 bases). The V end was cut by 5 bases, the J end by 10 bases, with 14 bases between. The CDR3 is made up of 12 amino acids. Germline CDR1 reads PRHDT; CDR2 reads FYEKMQ (reference sequence). CDR3 loop: CASSGAPVVYTF. Here the CDR3 DNA reads TGTGCCAGCAGCGGGGCGCCCGTCGTCTACACCTTC. Using reference TRBV13 and TRBJ1-2 for the parts outside the CDR3, the full variable domain is AAGVIQSPRHLIKEKRETATLKCYPIPRHDTVYWYQQGPGQDPQFLISFYEKMQSDKGSIPDRFSAQQFSDYHSELNMSSLELGDSALYFCASSGAPVVYTFGSGTRLTVV.

Concerning this clone: The same CDR3 is also encoded by other DNA sequences in this sample. J is TRBJ2-1 and V is TRBV27; D is unresolved. Trimming cost V 3 bases and J 0 bases, with 6 bases left between them. The germline V gene has CDR1 MNHEY and CDR2 SMNVEV (reference sequence). The CDR3 length is 14 residues. In DNA form, the CDR3 reads TGTGCCAGCAGTTTGGGTAGCTCCTACAATGAGCAGTTCTTC. Residues: CASSLGSSYNEQFF.

The rearrangement joins TRBV29-1 to TRBJ2-7, with no clear D. Trimming left V 5 bases short and J 2 bases short, with 22 bases between. The CDR3 extends over 16 amino acids. Germline V gives CDR1 SQVTM, CDR2 ANQGSEA. Here the CDR3 DNA reads TGCAGCGTTTGCCCCTCGCGAGGAATCCCGACCTACGAGCAGTACTTC. The encoded protein is CSVCPSRGIPTYEQYF.

A single count supports this clone. The chain joins TRBV7-8 to TRBJ2-5, with 9 nucleotides matching TRBD2. The better agreement between TRBJ2-7 and the DNA end casts doubt on the J call. The CDR3 spans 15 residues. In germline, CDR1 is SGHVS, CDR2 FQNEAQ. This chain's CDR3 is CASSLLAGVLYEQYF. The DNA for the CDR3 is TGTGCCAGCAGCTTGTTAGCGGGAGTACTCTACGAGCAGTACTTC.

V gene TRBV11-2 combines with J gene TRBJ2-7; D perhaps matches TRBD2 (6 bases). Between the trimmed V and J ends, which lost 2 bases and 6 bases, there was a span of 20 bases. This CDR3 comprises 16 residues. In germline, CDR1 is SGHAT, CDR2 FQNNGV. Here the CDR3 DNA reads TGTGCCAGCAGCTTATTTTCTGGTCTCGGGACTGTCGAGCAGTACTTC. It specifies CASSLFSGLGTVEQYF.

As regards this clone: At one of its ends the junction is not consistent with the germline gene, which may arise from a read error. The same CDR3 can be traced to other DNA sequences in this sample. The chain is built from TRBV7-9 and TRBJ2-7, with D perhaps matching TRBD1 (5 bases). Per germline, CDR1 SEHNR and CDR2 FQNEAQ (reference sequence). This CDR3 is built from 14 residues. CDR3 protein: CASSLVSRVDEQYF. CDR3 sequence (DNA): TGTGCCAGCAGCTTAGTTTCCAGGGTCGACGAGCAATACTTC.

In this sample, this clone turned up once. The rearrangement uses TRBV6-5 and TRBJ2-7; the D gene is possibly TRBD2 (6 bases). Germline CDR1 and CDR2: MNHEY and SVGAGI. Between the trimmed V and J ends, which lost 6 bases and 6 bases, there was a span of 21 bases. The CDR3 loop spans 15 amino acids. CDR3 nucleotide sequence: TGTGCCAGCAGCTTCAACCGGGACTTCGCAACCGAGCAGTACTTC. As protein: CASSFNRDFATEQYF.

The V gene is TRBV27, the J gene TRBJ1-1; maybe TRBD1 (5 bases). The CDR3 contains 11 residues. Per the germline V gene, CDR1 is MNHEY and CDR2 is SMNVEV (reference sequence). The germline V and J ends were trimmed by 7 bases and 8 bases, with 11 bases remaining between them. As DNA, the CDR3 is TGTGCCAGCAAACAGGAGCCGGAAGCTTTCTTT. Translated, it gives CASKQEPEAFF.